The present T cell receptor (beta chain) was sequenced within a study of CD8 T cells in Susac syndrome. Sequencing of TCR beta drew on CD8+ and CD4+ T cells from blood. The multiple sclerosis controls, all treatment-naive patients, had relapsing-remitting disease that was stable or active. The TEMRA cells underwent FACS enrichment, while the CD8+ and CD4+ T cells underwent negative isolation. The CDR3 is 10 residues long. Trimming removed 4 bases at V and 7 bases at J, with 5 bases between. Germline values: CDR1 SQVTM, CDR2 ANQGSEA. With random hexamers, reverse transcription was performed on about 0.45 to 1 ug of RNA. An immunoSEQ multiplex PCR amplified TCR beta CDR3 over 54 Vbeta and 13 Jbeta. Using its own MiXCR run on the immunoSEQ multiplex PCR reads, TCRdb lists one record per CDR3 protein. The sample carries roughly 300,000 distinct CDR3 sequences, 85% recorded once.

The chain has TRBV29-1 and TRBJ2-1; D is unresolved. This TCR derives from a human donor with multiple sclerosis. Sequencing was done on a sample of CD8+ T cells from PBMCs. The CDR3, as DNA: TGCAGCGTTGGTACAAATGAGCAGTTCTTC. It yields the protein CSVGTNEQFF.